This TCR beta chain was captured in a study of control samples from healthy donors and cancer patients. CDR3 size: 16 residues. CDR1 SGHTA and CDR2 FQGTGA come from the germline V gene. V dropped 5 bases and J dropped 7; count of bases not matched to a gene: 11. The assay was immunoSEQ multiplex PCR, and TCRdb's table has in-frame clones only and misses some. The sample carries around 170,000 clones, nearly 90% recorded once. Input material: blood. The TCR comes from a woman in her forties or fifties in good health. The chain couples TRBV7-3 to TRBJ2-1; 10 bases are shared with TRBD2. CDR3 sequence: CASSPLTSGGVNEQFF. DNA of the CDR3: TGTGCCAGCAGCCCCCTCACGAGCGGGGGGGTTAATGAGCAGTTCTTC.